A selection of T cell receptor beta chains follows, all from one sample in a study of control samples from healthy donors and cancer patients. TCRdb keeps only in-frame clones here, not all; method: immunoSEQ multiplex PCR. The profile covers fewer than 500,000 clones, with around nine tenths appearing a single time and 5.5% to 7.5% taken by the ten largest. Sequenced material: PBMCs. Every receptor here comes from a man in his forties with head and neck cancer. Each CDR3 is given with its conserved first and last residue. The D gene is left open where the match is weak. Some rows mark clone size as missing; the rest say once, few, many or name a class of expanded clone.

TRBV7-2	-	-	TRBJ2-3	TGTGCCAGCAGCACACCGGACCCGATAAAGCCCACAGATACGCAGTATTTT	CASSTPDPIKPTDTQYF
TRBV2	-	-	TRBJ2-5	TGTGCCACCGGGTGGTCACAGAGAGAGACCCAGTACTTC	CATGWSQRETQYF
TRBV18	-	-	TRBJ1-5	TGTGCCAGCTCACAATCCGATCAACGGGCCCAGCATTTT	CASSQSDQRAQHF
TRBV9	-	TRBD1	TRBJ1-2	TGTGCCAGCAGCGTAGGGTCCCATCCGGGACAGGGGGCTCATAGCTATGGCTACACCTTC	CASSVGSHPGQGAHSYGYTF
TRBV7-2	-	-	TRBJ2-7	TGTGCCAGCAGCTCACTTAGGTATGGCGGCGAGCAGTACTTC	CASSSLRYGGEQYF
TRBV19	once	TRBD1	TRBJ1-3	TGTGCCAGTAGTAGCCCGGGACAGGGGTCTGGAAACACCATATATTTT	CASSSPGQGSGNTIYF
TRBV6-4	-	-	TRBJ2-1	TGTGCCAGCAGTGACTCGATAGTGGGGAGGAATGAGCAGTTCTTC	CASSDSIVGRNEQFF
TRBV11-2	-	-	TRBJ2-5	TGTGCCAGCTCGCTGCGGGAGACCCAGTACTTC	CASSLRETQYF
TRBV5-5	-	-	TRBJ1-5	TGTGCCAGCAGCTTTCAGGGGTTATATCAGCCCCAGCATTTT	CASSFQGLYQPQHF
TRBV7-8	-	-	TRBJ1-5	TGTGCCAGCAGCTTATTGTCAGATAGCAATCAGCCCCAGCATTTT	CASSLLSDSNQPQHF
TRBV19	-	TRBD1	TRBJ1-4	TGTGCCAGGTCGCAGGGGACAGGGAAATGGGCAACTAATGAAAAACTGTTTTTT	CARSQGTGKWATNEKLFF
TRBV9	-	TRBD2	TRBJ2-1	TGTGCCAGCAGCGTAGAAGCCGGACTAGTGGGGACGGAGCAGTTCTTC	CASSVEAGLVGTEQFF
TRBV28	-	TRBD1	TRBJ1-4	TGTGCCAGCAGGAGGACAGGCGCAACTAATGAAAAACTGTTTTTT	CASRRTGATNEKLFF
TRBV27	once	-	TRBJ2-5	TGTGCCAGCAGTTTATCACACGGGGGCCTGGAGACCCAGTACTTC	CASSLSHGGLETQYF
TRBV27	-	-	TRBJ2-7	TGTGCCAGCAGTCTAGACCGGAGCTCCTACGAGCAGTACTTC	CASSLDRSSYEQYF
TRBV5-1	-	-	TRBJ2-2	TGCGCCAGCAGCTTGGCCGCGGCTAACACCGGGGAGCTGTTTTTT	CASSLAAANTGELFF
TRBV2	few	-	TRBJ1-6	TGTGCCAGCAGGTTAGGGTTGGATTCACCCCTCCACTTT	CASRLGLDSPLHF
TRBV9	-	-	TRBJ1-2	TGTGCCAGCTCCCTATCGACAGGAAAGGATGGCTACACCTTC	CASSLSTGKDGYTF
TRBV5-6	-	TRBD1	TRBJ2-2	TGTGCCAGCAGCTTAAAACAGGGGCGATTCAACACCGGGGAGCTGTTTTTT	CASSLKQGRFNTGELFF
TRBV30	-	-	TRBJ1-1	TGTGCCTGGAGTGTGCGAACAGGGAGAAGGGGTAACACTGAAGCTTTCTTT	CAWSVRTGRRGNTEAFF
TRBV9	-	TRBD2	TRBJ2-3	TGTGCCAGCAGCGTAGCGCGCACTGGCGGGGGTAGCACAGATACGCAGTATTTT	CASSVARTGGGSTDTQYF
TRBV5-1	-	TRBD1	TRBJ1-5	TGCGCCAGCAGCTTGGCAGGGGGGACGCAGCCCCAGCATTTT	CASSLAGGTQPQHF
TRBV28	-	-	TRBJ1-1	TGTGCCAGCAGATTTACCACTGAAGCTTTCTTT	CASRFTTEAFF
TRBV10-1	-	TRBD1	TRBJ2-5	TGCGCCAGCAGTCTAGATGGACAGGTCGAGACCCAGTACTTC	CASSLDGQVETQYF
TRBV21-1	-	-	TRBJ1-1	TGTGCCAGCAGCAAAGCTCTGGACAGGGAGGAACATTCCACTGAAGCTTTCTTT	CASSKALDREEHSTEAFF
TRBV7-8	-	TRBD1	TRBJ2-4	TGTGCCAGCAGCGAAAGACAGGGGTTAGCCAAAAACATTCAGTACTTC	CASSERQGLAKNIQYF
TRBV10-3	few	-	TRBJ2-2	TGTGCCATCAGTGAGTCGATTACAGAAAACACCGGGGAGCTGTTTTTT	CAISESITENTGELFF
TRBV6-6	few	TRBD1	TRBJ2-1	TGTGCCAGCACCCAAGCCTCCGGACAGGGGGAATCTGAGCAGTTCTTC	CASTQASGQGESEQFF
TRBV2	-	-	TRBJ1-6	TGTGCCAGCAGTGAGGAGATCGGACAGAATAATTCACCCCTCCACTTT	CASSEEIGQNNSPLHF
TRBV5-6	-	-	TRBJ2-1	TGTGCCAGCAGCTCCCTTAACTTAAATGAGCAGTTCTTC	CASSSLNLNEQFF
TRBV27	-	TRBD1	TRBJ1-1	TGTGCCAGCAGTGCCAAACAGGGGGGAAGCACTGAAGCTTTCTTT	CASSAKQGGSTEAFF
TRBV19	-	-	TRBJ1-5	TGTGCCAGTAGTCAATTCGGGACACCTAATAGCAATCAGCCCCAGCATTTT	CASSQFGTPNSNQPQHF
TRBV5-1	-	-	TRBJ1-1	TGCGCCAGCAGCTTTCAGGGAGGTACTGAAGCTTTCTTT	CASSFQGGTEAFF
TRBV5-1	-	TRBD2	TRBJ2-2	TGCGCCAGCAGCTGGCGACTAGCGGGGCCGAACACCGGGGAGCTGTTTTTT	CASSWRLAGPNTGELFF
TRBV5-1	few	-	TRBJ1-4	TGCGCCAGCAGCTTGACAGGGACTAATGAAAAACTGTTTTTT	CASSLTGTNEKLFF
TRBV5-5	-	TRBD1	TRBJ2-3	TGTGCCAGCAGCGCCCGGGACAGACCTAGCACAGATACGCAGTATTTT	CASSARDRPSTDTQYF
TRBV15	-	-	TRBJ1-1	TGTGCCACCAGCAGAGGAGATACGATGAACACTGAAGCTTTCTTT	CATSRGDTMNTEAFF
TRBV30	once	TRBD1	TRBJ1-4	TGTGCCTGGAGTGGAACGGACAGGGATGAAAAACTGTTTTTT	CAWSGTDRDEKLFF
TRBV30	-	TRBD1	TRBJ1-5	TGTGCCTGGAGTTTTGACAGGGATCAGCCCCAGCATTTT	CAWSFDRDQPQHF